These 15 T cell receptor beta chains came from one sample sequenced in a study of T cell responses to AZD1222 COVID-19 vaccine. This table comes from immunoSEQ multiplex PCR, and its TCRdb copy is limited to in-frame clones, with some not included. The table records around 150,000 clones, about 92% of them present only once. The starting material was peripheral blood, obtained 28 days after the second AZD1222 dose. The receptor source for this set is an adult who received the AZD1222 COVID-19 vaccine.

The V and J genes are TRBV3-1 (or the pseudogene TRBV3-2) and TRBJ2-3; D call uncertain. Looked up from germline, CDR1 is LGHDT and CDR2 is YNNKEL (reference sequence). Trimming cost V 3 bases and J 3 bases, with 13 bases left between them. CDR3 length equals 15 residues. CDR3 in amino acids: CASSQAGMETDTQYF. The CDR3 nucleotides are TGTGCCAGCAGCCAGGCTGGGATGGAGACAGATACGCAGTATTTT.

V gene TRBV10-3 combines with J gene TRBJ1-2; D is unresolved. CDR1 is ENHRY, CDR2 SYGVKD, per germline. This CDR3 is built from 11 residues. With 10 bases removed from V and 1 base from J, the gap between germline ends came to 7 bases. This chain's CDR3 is CATQDNYGYTF. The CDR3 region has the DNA TGTGCCACCCAGGATAACTATGGCTACACCTTC.

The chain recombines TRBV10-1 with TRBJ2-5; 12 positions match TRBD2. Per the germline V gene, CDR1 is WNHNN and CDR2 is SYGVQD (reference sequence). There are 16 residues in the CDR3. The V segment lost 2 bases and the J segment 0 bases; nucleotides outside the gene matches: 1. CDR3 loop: CASSEGLAGYQETQYF. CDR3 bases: TGCGCCAGCAGTGAGGGACTAGCGGGGTACCAAGAGACCCAGTACTTC.

The CDR3 is CASSIRGRRGTGELFF. The CDR3 DNA reads TGTGCCAGCAGTATCCGGGGCAGGCGAGGCACCGGGGAGCTGTTTTTT. This chain connects TRBV5-5 to TRBJ2-2, with D perhaps given as TRBD1 or TRBD2 (5 bases each). Germline V gives CDR1 SGHKS, CDR2 YYEKEE (reference sequence). V was pared by 5 bases and J by 4 bases, with 18 bases between. The CDR3 runs 16 residues.

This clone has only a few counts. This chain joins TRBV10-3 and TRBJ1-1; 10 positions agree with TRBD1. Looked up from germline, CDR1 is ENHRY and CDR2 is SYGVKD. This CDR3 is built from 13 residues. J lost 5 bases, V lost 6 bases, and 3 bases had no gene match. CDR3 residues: CAISRDRGTEAFF. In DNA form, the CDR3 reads TGTGCCATCAGCCGGGACAGGGGAACTGAAGCTTTCTTT.

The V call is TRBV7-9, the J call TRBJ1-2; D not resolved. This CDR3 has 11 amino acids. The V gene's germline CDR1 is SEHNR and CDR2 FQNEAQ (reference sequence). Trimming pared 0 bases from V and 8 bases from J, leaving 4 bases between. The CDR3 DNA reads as TGTGCCAGCAGCTTAGCGGGAGGCTACACCTTC. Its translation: CASSLAGGYTF.

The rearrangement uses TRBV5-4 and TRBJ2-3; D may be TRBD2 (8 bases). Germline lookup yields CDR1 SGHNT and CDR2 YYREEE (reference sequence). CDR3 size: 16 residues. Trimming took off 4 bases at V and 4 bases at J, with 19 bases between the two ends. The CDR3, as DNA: TGTGCCAGCAGCCCGGGGGGGACAGCCAACGCAGATACGCAGTATTTT. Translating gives CASSPGGTANADTQYF.

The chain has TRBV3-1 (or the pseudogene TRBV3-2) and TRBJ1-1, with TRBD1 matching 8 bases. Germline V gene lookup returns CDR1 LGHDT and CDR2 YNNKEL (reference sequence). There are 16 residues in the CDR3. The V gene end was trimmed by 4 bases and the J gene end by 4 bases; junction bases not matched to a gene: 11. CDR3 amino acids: CASSPRQGTKGTEAFF. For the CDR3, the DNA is TGTGCCAGCAGCCCTCGACAGGGGACAAAAGGCACTGAAGCTTTCTTT.

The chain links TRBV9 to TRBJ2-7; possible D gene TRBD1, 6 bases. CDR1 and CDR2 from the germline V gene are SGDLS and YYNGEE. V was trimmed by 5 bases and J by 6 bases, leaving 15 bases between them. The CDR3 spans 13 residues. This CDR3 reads CASSLTGFSEQYF. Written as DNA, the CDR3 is TGTGCCAGCAGTCTTACAGGGTTTAGCGAGCAGTACTTC.

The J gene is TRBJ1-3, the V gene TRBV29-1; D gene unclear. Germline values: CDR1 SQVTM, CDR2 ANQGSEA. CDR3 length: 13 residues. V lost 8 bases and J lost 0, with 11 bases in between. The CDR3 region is CSIQLTSGNTIYF. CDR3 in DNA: TGCAGCATCCAACTCACCTCTGGAAACACCATATATTTT.

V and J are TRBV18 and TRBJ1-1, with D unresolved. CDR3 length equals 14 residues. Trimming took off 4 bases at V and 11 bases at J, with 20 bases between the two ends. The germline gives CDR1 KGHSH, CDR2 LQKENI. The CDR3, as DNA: TGTGCCAGCTCACTATCGCAGAGCGGGGTAGATGCTTTCTTT. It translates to CASSLSQSGVDAFF.

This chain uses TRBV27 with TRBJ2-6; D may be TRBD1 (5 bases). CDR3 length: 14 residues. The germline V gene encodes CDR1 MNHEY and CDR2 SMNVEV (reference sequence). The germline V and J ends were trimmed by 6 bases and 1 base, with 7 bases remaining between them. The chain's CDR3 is CASSQGSGANVLTF. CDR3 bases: TGTGCCAGCAGCCAGGGTTCTGGGGCCAACGTCCTGACTTTC.

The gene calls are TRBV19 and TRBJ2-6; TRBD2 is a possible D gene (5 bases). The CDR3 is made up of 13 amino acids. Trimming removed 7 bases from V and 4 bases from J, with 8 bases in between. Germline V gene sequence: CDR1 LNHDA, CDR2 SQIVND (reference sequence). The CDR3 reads CASTRGGANVLTF. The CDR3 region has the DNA TGTGCCAGTACAAGAGGGGGGGCCAACGTCCTGACTTTC.

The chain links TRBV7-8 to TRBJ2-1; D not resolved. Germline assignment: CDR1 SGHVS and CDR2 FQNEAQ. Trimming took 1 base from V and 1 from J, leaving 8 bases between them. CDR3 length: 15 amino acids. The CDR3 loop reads CASSLVSGSYNEQFF. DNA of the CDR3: TGTGCCAGCAGCTTAGTTTCTGGTTCCTACAATGAGCAGTTCTTC.

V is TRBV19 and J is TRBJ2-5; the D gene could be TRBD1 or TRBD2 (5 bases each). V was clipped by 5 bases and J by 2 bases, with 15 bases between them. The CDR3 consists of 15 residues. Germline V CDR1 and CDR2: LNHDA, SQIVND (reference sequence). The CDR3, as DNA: TGTGCCAGTAGTTCAGGGAGACTCTTACAAGAGACCCAGTACTTC. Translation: CASSSGRLLQETQYF.